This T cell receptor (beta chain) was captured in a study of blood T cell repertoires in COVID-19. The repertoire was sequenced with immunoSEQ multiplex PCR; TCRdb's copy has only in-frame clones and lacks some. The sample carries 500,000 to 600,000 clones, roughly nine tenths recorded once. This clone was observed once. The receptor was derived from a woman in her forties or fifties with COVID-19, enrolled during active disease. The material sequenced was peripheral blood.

CDR3 region: CASSSAQAGGDYGYTF. CDR3 in DNA: TGTGCCAGCAGCTCCGCCCAGGCGGGGGGTGACTATGGCTACACCTTC. The J gene is TRBJ1-2, the V gene TRBV7-8, with D perhaps TRBD1 (5 bases). The CDR3 is made up of 16 amino acids. The V gene lost 4 bases and the J gene lost 3 bases, with 18 bases spanning the gap. Germline V gene lookup returns CDR1 SGHVS and CDR2 FQNEAQ.